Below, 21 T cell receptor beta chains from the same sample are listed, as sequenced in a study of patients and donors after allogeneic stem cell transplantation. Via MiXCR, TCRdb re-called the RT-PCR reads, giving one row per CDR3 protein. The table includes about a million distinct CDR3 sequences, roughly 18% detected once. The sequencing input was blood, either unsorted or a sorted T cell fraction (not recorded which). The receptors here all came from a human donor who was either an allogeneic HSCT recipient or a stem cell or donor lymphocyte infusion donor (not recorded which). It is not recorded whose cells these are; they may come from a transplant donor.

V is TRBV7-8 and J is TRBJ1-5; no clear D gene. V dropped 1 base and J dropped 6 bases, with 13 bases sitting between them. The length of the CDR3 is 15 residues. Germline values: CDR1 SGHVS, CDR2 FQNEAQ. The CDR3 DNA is TGTGCCAGCAGCTTAGTTGACGGCCGCGTTCAGCCCCAGCATTTT. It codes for CASSLVDGRVQPQHF.

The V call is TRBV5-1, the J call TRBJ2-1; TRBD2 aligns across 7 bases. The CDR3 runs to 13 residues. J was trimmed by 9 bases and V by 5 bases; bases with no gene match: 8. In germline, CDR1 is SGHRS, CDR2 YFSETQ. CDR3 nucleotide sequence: TGCGCCAGCAGGAAGCGGGATTTCAGTGAGCAGTTCTTC. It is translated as CASRKRDFSEQFF.

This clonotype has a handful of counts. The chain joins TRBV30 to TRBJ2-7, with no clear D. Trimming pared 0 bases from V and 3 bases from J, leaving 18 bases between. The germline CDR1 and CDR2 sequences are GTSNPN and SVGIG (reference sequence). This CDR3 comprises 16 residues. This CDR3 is CAWSVHQYRPRYEQYF. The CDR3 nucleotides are TGTGCCTGGAGTGTTCATCAATATCGGCCCCGCTACGAGCAGTACTTC. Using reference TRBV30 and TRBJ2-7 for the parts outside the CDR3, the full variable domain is SQTIHQWPATLVQPVGSPLSLECTVEGTSNPNLYWYRQAAGRGLQLLFYSVGIGQISSEVPQNLSASRPQDRQFILSSKKLLLSDSGFYLCAWSVHQYRPRYEQYFGPGTRLTVT.

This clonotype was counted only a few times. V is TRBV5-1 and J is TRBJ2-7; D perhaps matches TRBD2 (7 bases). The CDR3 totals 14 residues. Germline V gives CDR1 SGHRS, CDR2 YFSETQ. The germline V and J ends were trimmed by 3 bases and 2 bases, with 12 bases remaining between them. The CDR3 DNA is TGCGCCAGCAGCTCCGGGGGGCCCCCCTACGAGCAGTACTTC. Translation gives CASSSGGPPYEQYF.

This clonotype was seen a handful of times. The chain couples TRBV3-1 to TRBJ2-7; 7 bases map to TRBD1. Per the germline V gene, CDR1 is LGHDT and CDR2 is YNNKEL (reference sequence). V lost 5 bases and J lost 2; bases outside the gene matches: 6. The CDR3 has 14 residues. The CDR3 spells CASSLQGMTYEQYF. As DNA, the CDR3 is TGTGCCAGCAGCTTACAGGGGATGACCTACGAGCAGTACTTC.

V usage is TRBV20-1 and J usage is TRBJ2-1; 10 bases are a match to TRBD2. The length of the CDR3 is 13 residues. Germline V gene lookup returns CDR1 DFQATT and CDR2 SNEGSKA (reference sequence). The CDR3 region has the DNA TGCAGCACGACTAGCGGGTCCAACAATGAGCAGTTCTTC. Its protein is CSTTSGSNNEQFF.

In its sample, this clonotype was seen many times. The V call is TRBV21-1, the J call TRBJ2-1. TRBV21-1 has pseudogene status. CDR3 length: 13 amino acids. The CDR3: CASSLRPYNEQFF. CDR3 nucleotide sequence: TGTGCCAGCAGCCTCCGGCCCTACAATGAGCAGTTCTTC.

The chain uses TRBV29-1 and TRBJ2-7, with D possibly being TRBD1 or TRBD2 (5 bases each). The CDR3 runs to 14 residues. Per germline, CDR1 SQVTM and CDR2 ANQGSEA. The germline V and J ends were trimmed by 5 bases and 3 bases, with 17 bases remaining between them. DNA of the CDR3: TGCAGCGTTCGGAGGCAGGGAGAAATCTACGAGCAGTACTTC. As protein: CSVRRQGEIYEQYF.

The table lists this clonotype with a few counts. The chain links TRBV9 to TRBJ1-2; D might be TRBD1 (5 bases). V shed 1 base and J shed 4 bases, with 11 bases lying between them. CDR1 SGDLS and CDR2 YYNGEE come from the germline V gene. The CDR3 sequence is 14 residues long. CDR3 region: CASSVKGSGYGYTF. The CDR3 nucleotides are TGTGCCAGCAGCGTAAAGGGGTCGGGCTATGGCTACACCTTC.

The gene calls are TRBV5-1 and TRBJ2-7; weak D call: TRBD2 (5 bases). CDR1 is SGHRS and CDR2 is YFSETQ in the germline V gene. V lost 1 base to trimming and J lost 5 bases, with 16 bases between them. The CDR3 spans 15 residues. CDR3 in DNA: TGCGCCAGCAGCTTGTCGGGAAAGGGTGTTCACGAGCAGTACTTC. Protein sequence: CASSLSGKGVHEQYF.

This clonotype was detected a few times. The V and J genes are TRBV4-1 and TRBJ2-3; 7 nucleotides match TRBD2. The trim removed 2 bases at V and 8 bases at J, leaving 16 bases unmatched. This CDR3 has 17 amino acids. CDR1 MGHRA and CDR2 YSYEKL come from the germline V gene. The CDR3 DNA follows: TGCGCCAGCAGCCAAACGGTCTGGGCGGGAGCAGGAAGTACGCAGTATTTT. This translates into CASSQTVWAGAGSTQYF.

In DNA form, the CDR3 reads TGCGCCAGCAGCACCGAAAGGCCCAAGGATACGCAGTATTTT. Amino acid sequence: CASSTERPKDTQYF. V is TRBV5-1 and J is TRBJ2-3; D is undetermined. Germline V gene data show CDR1 as SGHRS and CDR2 as YFSETQ. This CDR3 has 14 residues. Deletions cut 4 bases from V and 6 bases from J, with 15 bases between.

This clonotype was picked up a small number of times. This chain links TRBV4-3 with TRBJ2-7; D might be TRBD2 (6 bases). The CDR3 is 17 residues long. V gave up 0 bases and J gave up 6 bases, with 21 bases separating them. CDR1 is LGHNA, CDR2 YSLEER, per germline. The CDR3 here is CASSQDGVVGGDGEQYF. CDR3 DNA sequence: TGCGCCAGCAGCCAAGATGGGGTGGTAGGAGGGGACGGCGAGCAGTACTTC.

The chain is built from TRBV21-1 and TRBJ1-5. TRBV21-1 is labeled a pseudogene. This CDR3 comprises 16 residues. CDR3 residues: CASSKGIRYTNQPQHF. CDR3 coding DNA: TGTGCCAGCAGCAAAGGAATTAGATACACCAATCAGCCCCAGCATTTT.

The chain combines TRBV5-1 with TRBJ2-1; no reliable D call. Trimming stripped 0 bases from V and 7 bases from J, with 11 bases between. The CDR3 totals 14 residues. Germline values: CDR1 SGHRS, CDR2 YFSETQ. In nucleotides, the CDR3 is TGCGCCAGCAGCTTGGGGCAATACCGGAATGAGCAGTTCTTC. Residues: CASSLGQYRNEQFF.

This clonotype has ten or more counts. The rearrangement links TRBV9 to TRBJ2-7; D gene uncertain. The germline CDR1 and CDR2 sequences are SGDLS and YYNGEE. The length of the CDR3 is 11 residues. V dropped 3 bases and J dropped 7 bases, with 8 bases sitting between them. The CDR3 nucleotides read TGTGCCAGCAGCGCCGGACGGGAGCAGTACTTC. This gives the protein CASSAGREQYF.

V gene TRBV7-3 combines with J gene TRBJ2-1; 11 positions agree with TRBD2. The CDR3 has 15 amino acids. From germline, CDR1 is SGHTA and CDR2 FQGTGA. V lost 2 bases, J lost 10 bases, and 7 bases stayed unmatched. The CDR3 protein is CASSLETSGDPEQFF. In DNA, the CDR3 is TGTGCCAGCAGCTTAGAGACTAGCGGGGACCCAGAGCAGTTCTTC.

This chain's CDR3 is CAWSVGAATNYGYTF. The DNA for the CDR3 is TGTGCCTGGAGTGTAGGGGCCGCCACTAACTATGGCTACACCTTC. The chain couples TRBV30 to TRBJ1-2; the D gene is possibly TRBD1 (5 bases). Germline CDR1 is GTSNPN and CDR2 is SVGIG (reference sequence). The CDR3 is made up of 15 amino acids. V shed 0 bases and J shed 0 bases, with 11 bases lying between them.

DNA of the CDR3: TGTGCCAGCAGCCAGGCTCCGGGACAGGGTACCGGCTATGGCTACACCTTC. Its translation is CASSQAPGQGTGYGYTF. The genes are TRBV4-2 and TRBJ1-2; 9 nucleotides line up with TRBD1. CDR1 and CDR2 from the germline V gene are LGHNA and YNFKEQ. V trimming: 3 bases; J trimming: 4 bases; junction bases outside the gene matches: 12. The CDR3 sequence is 17 residues long.

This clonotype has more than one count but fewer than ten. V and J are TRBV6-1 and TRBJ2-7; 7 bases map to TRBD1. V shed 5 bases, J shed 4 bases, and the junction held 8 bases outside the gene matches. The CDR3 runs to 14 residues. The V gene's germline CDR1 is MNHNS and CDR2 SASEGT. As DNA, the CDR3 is TGTGCCAGCAGTCTGGGACAGAGAATTTACGAGCAGTACTTC. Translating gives CASSLGQRIYEQYF.

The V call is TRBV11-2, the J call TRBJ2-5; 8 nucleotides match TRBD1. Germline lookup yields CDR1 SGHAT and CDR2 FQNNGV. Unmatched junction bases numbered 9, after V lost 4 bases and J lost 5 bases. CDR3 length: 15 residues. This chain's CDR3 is CASSSQGAEEETQYF. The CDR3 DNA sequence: TGTGCCAGCAGCTCCCAGGGGGCGGAGGAGGAGACCCAGTACTTC.